This TCR beta chain appears in the sequencing data of a study of T-cell memory formation after mild COVID-19. About the study: Across donors, TCR clusters were largely donor specific. Points from the study as a whole: Detection of some responders pre-infection suggested pre-existing cross-reactive memory T cells participated.

Looked up from germline, CDR1 is SGHTA and CDR2 is FQGNSA. There are 12 residues in the CDR3. V lost 5 bases and J 10 bases, leaving 12 bases between the germline ends. This clonotype showed up just a few times. Antigen specificity is unknown. TCRdb recomputed calls from the 5' RACE reads with MiXCR, one row per CDR3 protein. The sample shows 250,000 to 350,000 distinct CDR3 sequences, roughly a fifth of them seen only once. Sequenced: PBMCs or a T cell subset sorted from them (not recorded which). The chain has TRBV7-2 and TRBJ2-1; D may be TRBD1 or TRBD2 (5 bases each). The sequence derives from a man younger than 35 who had mild COVID-19 (a few samples of this study predate the infection). Cell type and time point are not known. CDR3 residues: CASSGEGSEQFF. CDR3 nucleotides: TGTGCCAGCAGCGGTGAGGGGTCGGAGCAGTTCTTC.